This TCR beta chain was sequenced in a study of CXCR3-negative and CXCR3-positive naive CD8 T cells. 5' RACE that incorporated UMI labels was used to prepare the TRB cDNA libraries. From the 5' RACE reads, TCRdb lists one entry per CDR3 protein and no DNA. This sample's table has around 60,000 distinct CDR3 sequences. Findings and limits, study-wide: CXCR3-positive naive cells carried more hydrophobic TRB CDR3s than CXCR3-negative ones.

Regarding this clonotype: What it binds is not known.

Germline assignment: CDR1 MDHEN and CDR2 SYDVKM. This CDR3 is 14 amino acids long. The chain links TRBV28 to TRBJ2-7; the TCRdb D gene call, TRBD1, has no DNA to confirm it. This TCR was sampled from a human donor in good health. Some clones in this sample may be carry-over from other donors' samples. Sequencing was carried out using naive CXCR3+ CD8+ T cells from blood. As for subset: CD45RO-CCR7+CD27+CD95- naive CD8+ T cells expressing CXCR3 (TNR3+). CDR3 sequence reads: CASSPGGFLYEQYF.